The entry below describes one T cell receptor beta chain. Its antigen is as yet unknown. These data originate in a study of PD-1 blockade in classical Hodgkin lymphoma. On the study more broadly: On a schedule of every 2 weeks, patients received nivolumab 3 mg/kg intravenously. Findings and caveats of the study: Newly diagnosed patients had diversity similar to the baseline diversity of complete responders. As was reported, newly diagnosed patients showed lower baseline TCR diversity than healthy donors did. CD4+ TCR diversity, unlike CD8+, climbed significantly by C4D1.

Profiled with immunoSEQ multiplex PCR; TCRdb holds only in-frame clones, not every one. The sample has fewer than 75,000 clones, around 89% seen once; the top ten hold under 6.5%. Brentuximab vedotin exposure varied among the patients, all of whom had relapsed after autologous stem cell transplantation. Germline V gives CDR1 MNHEY, CDR2 SVGAGI. The CDR3 totals 14 residues. Between the trimmed V and J ends, which lost 6 bases and 4 bases, there was a span of 16 bases. The J gene is TRBJ2-7, the V gene TRBV6-5; tentatively, D is TRBD2 (6 bases). The sample in question was peripheral blood mononuclear cells (PBMCs), obtained before the second cycle of nivolumab. The TCR originated in a human donor with classical Hodgkin lymphoma. In DNA form, the CDR3 reads TGTGCCAGCAGCATCGGGGTGGGGGGTTACGAGCAGTACTTC. This codes for CASSIGVGGYEQYF.